The 30 T cell receptor beta chains below were found in one sample sequenced in a study of T cell responses to AZD1222 COVID-19 vaccine. Produced via immunoSEQ multiplex PCR; TCRdb's table is partial and in-frame only. Among tens of thousands of clones, 85% to 90% were seen once, and the ten largest hold around 5%. The input for sequencing was peripheral blood, taken 28 days after the second AZD1222 dose. These receptors originate from an adult who received the AZD1222 COVID-19 vaccine.

The genes are TRBV3-1 (or the pseudogene TRBV3-2) and TRBJ1-1, with D possibly matching TRBD1 (6 bases). Per the germline V gene, CDR1 is LGHDT and CDR2 is YNNKEL (reference sequence). The CDR3 extends over 14 amino acids. V was shortened by 0 bases and J by 7 bases, with 12 bases between the two germline ends. The CDR3 nucleotides are TGTGCCAGCAGCCAAGATCACAGGGTCGATGAAGCTTTCTTT. It encodes CASSQDHRVDEAFF.

This clone was recorded only once. The chain carries TRBV7-2 and TRBJ2-7; D uncertain. This CDR3 comprises 14 residues. Trimming cost V 5 bases and J 0 bases, with 11 bases left between them. Per germline, CDR1 SGHTA and CDR2 FQGNSA. The DNA for the CDR3 is TGTGCCAGCAGCCCCTCCGGTGTCTCCTACGAGCAGTACTTC. The encoded protein is CASSPSGVSYEQYF.

The chain couples TRBV19 to TRBJ1-4; 8 nucleotides line up with TRBD1. Trimming removed 4 bases from V and 8 bases from J; junction bases left unmatched: 3. The germline V gene has CDR1 LNHDA and CDR2 SQIVND (reference sequence). There are 13 residues in the CDR3. The CDR3 region is CASSTRTGEKLFF. DNA for the CDR3: TGTGCCAGTAGTACCCGGACAGGGGAAAAACTGTTTTTT.

This chain joins TRBV7-9 and TRBJ1-3; D may be TRBD1 (5 bases). Trimming removed 6 bases at V and 3 bases at J, with 15 bases between. Germline values: CDR1 SEHNR, CDR2 FQNEAQ (reference sequence). This CDR3 region has 15 residues. CDR3 in DNA: TGTGCCAGCAGTTCGCTGGGGGTGCATGGAAACACCATATATTTT. The encoded protein is CASSSLGVHGNTIYF.

The CDR3 sequence is CASRSLQGHYNSPLHF. The CDR3 bases are TGTGCCAGCAGATCCCTCCAGGGGCATTATAATTCACCCCTCCACTTT. The gene calls are TRBV27 and TRBJ1-6; D possibly corresponds to TRBD1 (6 bases). The CDR3 length is 16 residues. Germline V gene data show CDR1 as MNHEY and CDR2 as SMNVEV (reference sequence). The germline V and J ends were trimmed by 6 bases and 4 bases, with 16 bases remaining between them.

In its sample, this clone was seen once. This chain joins TRBV19 and TRBJ1-3; TRBD1 might be the D (6 bases). The V gene lost 4 bases and the J gene lost 0 bases, with 10 bases spanning the gap. The germline V gene has CDR1 LNHDA and CDR2 SQIVND (reference sequence). This CDR3 spans 15 amino acids. CDR3 sequence reads: CASSTQGRSGNTIYF. CDR3 nucleotides: TGTGCCAGTAGTACACAGGGCCGCTCTGGAAACACCATATATTTT. Supplemented by reference TRBV19 and TRBJ1-3, the full variable domain reads DGGITQSPKYLFRKEGQNVTLSCEQNLNHDAMYWYRQDPGQGLRLIYYSQIVNDFQKGDIAEGYSVSREKKESFPLTVTSAQKNPTAFYLCASSTQGRSGNTIYFGEGSWLTVV.

This chain joins TRBV15 and TRBJ1-5; 8 positions agree with TRBD1. CDR3 length: 13 residues. CDR1 LNHNV and CDR2 YYDKDF come from the germline V gene (reference sequence). V shed 8 bases and J 7 bases; nucleotides not matched to a gene: 7. As DNA, the CDR3 is TGTGCCACCGGGCAGGGGGCGAGGCAGCCCCAGCATTTT. It is translated as CATGQGARQPQHF.

J is TRBJ1-2 and V is TRBV20-1; the D gene is possibly TRBD1 (6 bases). V was trimmed by 3 bases and J by 6 bases, leaving 17 bases between them. Germline assignment: CDR1 DFQATT and CDR2 SNEGSKA (reference sequence). There are 14 residues in the CDR3. The CDR3 DNA sequence: TGCAGTGCTAGTATGCCCAGGGGTGCGGATGGCTACACCTTC. Amino acid sequence: CSASMPRGADGYTF.

The chain recombines TRBV11-2 with TRBJ1-4; no clear D. This CDR3 has 12 residues. Between the trimmed V and J ends, which lost 3 bases and 8 bases, there was a span of 7 bases. Germline CDR1 is SGHAT and CDR2 is FQNNGV. As DNA, the CDR3 is TGTGCCAGCAGCTTCAGAGGGGAAAAACTGTTTTTT. Encoded protein: CASSFRGEKLFF.

This chain joins TRBV7-2 and TRBJ2-2; tentative D call: TRBD2 (5 bases). Germline CDR1 reads SGHTA; CDR2 reads FQGNSA. V was clipped by 2 bases and J by 4 bases, with 14 bases between them. This CDR3 is built from 16 residues. The CDR3 DNA is TGTGCCAGCAGCTTATATCGGCGGGCGGGCACCGGGGAGCTGTTTTTT. Translated, it gives CASSLYRRAGTGELFF.

The chain has TRBV5-1 and TRBJ1-4, with 8 bases fitting TRBD1. The V gene's germline CDR1 is SGHRS and CDR2 YFSETQ. The CDR3 length is 16 residues. Trimming took 0 bases from V and 3 from J; bases not matched to a gene: 4. CDR3 sequence: CASSLGQGSANEKLFF. The DNA for the CDR3 is TGCGCCAGCAGCTTGGGACAGGGGTCCGCTAATGAAAAACTGTTTTTT. Full variable domain (missing parts from reference TRBV5-1 and TRBJ1-4): KAGVTQTPRYLIKTRGQQVTLSCSPISGHRSVSWYQQTPGQGLQFLFEYFSETQRNKGNFPGRFSGRQFSNSRSEMNVSTLELGDSALYLCASSLGQGSANEKLFFGSGTQLSVL.

This chain connects TRBV19 to TRBJ1-6; D is ambiguous. The CDR3 has 14 amino acids. The V end was cut by 3 bases, the J end by 7 bases, with 10 bases between. Germline loops: CDR1 LNHDA, CDR2 SQIVND (reference sequence). CDR3 amino acids: CASSIESLNSPLHF. CDR3 nucleotides: TGTGCCAGTAGTATTGAATCTCTGAATTCACCCCTCCACTTT. Combining the CDR3 with reference TRBV19 and TRBJ1-6 gives the whole variable domain DGGITQSPKYLFRKEGQNVTLSCEQNLNHDAMYWYRQDPGQGLRLIYYSQIVNDFQKGDIAEGYSVSREKKESFPLTVTSAQKNPTAFYLCASSIESLNSPLHFGNGTRLTVT.

This sequence joins TRBV19 and TRBJ1-5; D may be TRBD1 (5 bases). Germline lookup yields CDR1 LNHDA and CDR2 SQIVND (reference sequence). The ends were cut back, 5 bases at V and 4 bases at J, with 18 bases in the middle. The CDR3 length is 16 residues. Written as DNA, the CDR3 is TGTGCCAGTAGTCCCCTGGGGGGGAGGCTTAATCAGCCCCAGCATTTT. Protein sequence: CASSPLGGRLNQPQHF.

The count of this clone is one. V gene TRBV18 combines with J gene TRBJ1-3; D perhaps matches TRBD1 (5 bases). This CDR3 has 16 residues. Trimming took 4 bases from V and 2 from J, leaving 15 bases between them. The V gene's germline CDR1 is KGHSH and CDR2 LQKENI. The DNA for the CDR3 is TGTGCCAGCTCACGAGTCCGGGACCACGCTGGAAACACCATATATTTT. It specifies CASSRVRDHAGNTIYF.

V and J are TRBV15 and TRBJ1-4; no reliable D call. Germline V gives CDR1 LNHNV, CDR2 YYDKDF (reference sequence). This CDR3 is 14 amino acids long. V dropped 5 bases and J dropped 3 bases, with 10 bases sitting between them. CDR3 amino acids: CATSQSLANEKLFF. The CDR3 DNA sequence: TGTGCCACCAGCCAATCCCTGGCTAATGAAAAACTGTTTTTT.

The chain uses TRBV4-1 and TRBJ1-5; perhaps TRBD1 as D (5 bases). The V end was cut by 0 bases, the J end by 4 bases, with 16 bases between. The CDR3 contains 17 residues. The germline V gene encodes CDR1 MGHRA and CDR2 YSYEKL. The DNA of the CDR3 is TGCGCCAGCAGCCAAGATAACAGGAGGCAGGGAAATCAGCCCCAGCATTTT. Protein sequence: CASSQDNRRQGNQPQHF.

The chain recombines TRBV12-3 or TRBV12-4 with TRBJ1-1; D gene uncertain. V dropped 2 bases and J dropped 3 bases, with 4 bases sitting between them. The CDR3 totals 12 residues. In DNA form, the CDR3 reads TGTGCCAGCAGTTTATTCGACACTGAAGCTTTCTTT. It translates to CASSLFDTEAFF.

The chain joins TRBV19 to TRBJ1-1; D remains unclear. The germline CDR1 and CDR2 sequences are LNHDA and SQIVND (reference sequence). V shed 5 bases and J shed 1 base, with 5 bases lying between them. The CDR3 spans 12 residues. The CDR3 sequence: CASSGENTEAFF. The CDR3 DNA sequence: TGTGCCAGTAGTGGGGAGAACACTGAAGCTTTCTTT.

The genes are TRBV2 and TRBJ1-1; D uncertain. CDR3 length: 13 residues. Germline-derived CDR1 and CDR2 are SNHLY and FYNNEI. Deletions cut 3 bases from V and 1 base from J, with 6 bases between. CDR3 coding DNA: TGTGCCAGCAGTGACGGGTGGAACACTGAAGCTTTCTTT. This sequence encodes CASSDGWNTEAFF.

This clone was detected once. The chain links TRBV2 to TRBJ1-4; D gene unclear. Trimming took off 10 bases at V and 5 bases at J, with 11 bases between the two ends. CDR3 length: 12 residues. Germline loops: CDR1 SNHLY, CDR2 FYNNEI. In DNA, the CDR3 is TGTGCCACCAAGCCCGGGAATGAAAAACTGTTTTTT. As protein: CATKPGNEKLFF.

The chain links TRBV15 to TRBJ1-5; D not certain. This CDR3 region has 15 residues. Per the germline V gene, CDR1 is LNHNV and CDR2 is YYDKDF (reference sequence). V was pared by 0 bases and J by 2 bases, with 8 bases between. In DNA, the CDR3 is TGTGCCACCAGCAGAGACGGAATAGGCAATCAGCCCCAGCATTTT. Residues: CATSRDGIGNQPQHF.

J is TRBJ2-7 and V is TRBV5-4; D might be TRBD1 (5 bases). The CDR3 runs 13 residues. CDR1 and CDR2 from the germline V gene are SGHNT and YYREEE (reference sequence). Trimming took 0 bases from V and 2 from J, leaving 6 bases between them. DNA of the CDR3: TGTGCCAGCAGCTTGGACAGGACCTACGAGCAGTACTTC. It yields the protein CASSLDRTYEQYF.

The chain is built from TRBV7-3 and TRBJ2-2; D is uncertain. V was cut by 4 bases and J by 5 bases, with 11 bases left in between. The CDR3 loop spans 14 amino acids. Germline CDR1 reads SGHTA; CDR2 reads FQGTGA. The chain's CDR3 is CASSSSPATGELFF. CDR3 sequence (DNA): TGTGCCAGCAGCTCCTCCCCAGCGACCGGGGAGCTGTTTTTT. Based on the CDR3 plus reference TRBV7-3 and TRBJ2-2, the full variable domain is GAGVSQTPSNKVTEKGKYVELRCDPISGHTALYWYRQSLGQGPEFLIYFQGTGAADDSGLPNDRFFAVRPEGSVSTLKIQRTERGDSAVYLCASSSSPATGELFFGEGSRLTVL.

The chain is built from TRBV4-2 and TRBJ1-1; D not resolved. V lost 0 bases, J lost 2 bases, and 4 bases lay in between. This CDR3 comprises 13 residues. CDR1 is LGHNA and CDR2 is YNFKEQ in the germline V gene. DNA of the CDR3: TGTGCCAGCAGCCAAGACAGAAACACTGAAGCTTTCTTT. The encoded protein is CASSQDRNTEAFF.

The genes are TRBV25-1 and TRBJ2-4, with 11 bases identical to TRBD2. The V gene's germline CDR1 is MGHDK and CDR2 SYGVNS. CDR3 length: 14 amino acids. The V and J ends lost 2 bases and 8 bases, in that order; junction bases with no gene match: 2. This chain's CDR3 is CASSETSGGDIQYF. CDR3 sequence (DNA): TGTGCCAGCAGTGAAACTAGCGGGGGTGACATTCAGTACTTC.

The J gene is TRBJ2-1, the V gene TRBV5-4; possibly TRBD1 for D (6 bases). The CDR3 covers 16 residues. Deletions cut 0 bases from V and 3 bases from J, with 13 bases between. Germline CDR1 is SGHNT and CDR2 is YYREEE (reference sequence). CDR3: CASSLDAGVGYNEQFF. The CDR3 nucleotides are TGTGCCAGCAGCTTGGACGCAGGGGTCGGCTACAATGAGCAGTTCTTC.

V gene TRBV27 combines with J gene TRBJ1-6, with D maybe TRBD1 (5 bases). Germline CDR1 is MNHEY and CDR2 is SMNVEV (reference sequence). This CDR3 is built from 14 residues. V shed 2 bases and J shed 7 bases, with 9 bases lying between them. The CDR3 DNA sequence: TGTGCCAGCAGTTTAGAGGGGATCAATTCACCCCTCCACTTT. It specifies CASSLEGINSPLHF.

DNA of the CDR3: TGTGCCAGCAGCTTAACGCCGGGACAGGGGGCGACCGGGGAGCTGTTTTTT. Its protein is CASSLTPGQGATGELFF. The chain combines TRBV7-3 with TRBJ2-2; 12 nucleotides line up with TRBD1. CDR1 SGHTA and CDR2 FQGTGA come from the germline V gene. The CDR3 sequence is 17 residues long. The V and J ends lost 0 bases and 5 bases, in that order; junction bases with no gene match: 4. The complete variable domain, with remaining parts taken from reference TRBV7-3 and TRBJ2-2, reads GAGVSQTPSNKVTEKGKYVELRCDPISGHTALYWYRQSLGQGPEFLIYFQGTGAADDSGLPNDRFFAVRPEGSVSTLKIQRTERGDSAVYLCASSLTPGQGATGELFFGEGSRLTVL.

V is TRBV5-1 and J is TRBJ2-7, with 7 bases lining up with TRBD2. The CDR3 is 15 residues long. CDR1 and CDR2 from the germline V gene are SGHRS and YFSETQ. Trimming at V came to 2 bases and at J to 1 base, leaving 6 bases not matched to a gene. DNA for the CDR3: TGCGCCAGCAGCTTAGTGGCGGGGGTTTCCTACGAGCAGTACTTC. It specifies CASSLVAGVSYEQYF.

The V call is TRBV10-3, the J call TRBJ2-7; D is perhaps TRBD1 (5 bases). This CDR3 contains 15 residues. Germline V gene data show CDR1 as ENHRY and CDR2 as SYGVKD. With 0 bases removed from V and 1 base from J, the gap between germline ends came to 10 bases. CDR3 residues: CAISESPGLSYEQYF. The CDR3, as DNA: TGTGCCATCAGTGAGTCCCCAGGGTTATCCTACGAGCAGTACTTC.